Listed below are T cell receptor beta chains from one sample, sequenced in a study of PD-1 blockade in classical Hodgkin lymphoma. Sequencing used immunoSEQ multiplex PCR; TCRdb keeps in-frame clones, though not all of them. The data show 10,000 or so clones, 76% seen once. The source was peripheral blood mononuclear cells (PBMCs), collected at baseline. Receptors originate from a human donor with classical Hodgkin lymphoma. The CDR3 runs from the conserved cysteine through the conserved F or W. The order of the fields is J gene, V gene, D gene, clone size, CDR3 protein, CDR3 DNA. A D gene is named only where the DNA matches it firmly. The size field is filled for only some rows; it gives once, few, many or a size class.

>TRBJ1-4|TRBV4-1|.|once
CASSQDWDRGIGEKLFF
TGCGCCAGCAGCCAAGATTGGGATAGGGGGATAGGTGAAAAACTGTTTTTT
>TRBJ1-2|TRBV28|.|.
CASSSSGNGYTF
TGTGCCAGCAGCTCCTCGGGGAATGGCTACACCTTC
>TRBJ1-5|TRBV5-5|.|.
CASSLAVENRPQHF
TGTGCCAGCAGCTTGGCCGTAGAAAATCGGCCCCAGCATTTT
>TRBJ2-1|TRBV2|TRBD2|.
CASSYGLAGYNEQFF
TGTGCCAGCAGTTATGGACTAGCGGGCTACAATGAGCAGTTCTTC
>TRBJ2-1|TRBV29-1|.|.
CSVLRGGNEQFF
TGCAGCGTCCTCAGGGGGGGGAATGAGCAGTTCTTC
>TRBJ2-2|TRBV14|TRBD2|.
CASSPPGLAGGLGTGELFF
TGTGCCAGCAGTCCCCCGGGACTAGCGGGAGGATTGGGCACCGGGGAGCTGTTTTTT
>TRBJ1-3|TRBV6-5|.|.
CASSYSSAGGNTIYF
TGTGCCAGCAGTTACTCGAGTGCCGGGGGAAACACCATATATTTT
>TRBJ2-7|TRBV5-1|.|.
CASRPRDTVSYEQYF
TGCGCCAGCAGGCCCCGGGACACAGTTTCCTACGAGCAGTACTTC
>TRBJ1-3|TRBV5-1|.|.
CASSTADSSSGNTIYF
TGCGCCAGCAGCACAGCTGACAGTTCCTCTGGAAACACCATATATTTT
>TRBJ2-2|TRBV5-1|TRBD2|.
CASSPLSGTGGELFF
TGCGCCAGCAGCCCCCTTAGCGGGACCGGCGGGGAGCTGTTTTTT
>TRBJ1-1|TRBV18|.|few
CASSPGVQTEAFF
TGTGCCAGCTCACCAGGGGTACAAACTGAAGCTTTCTTT
>TRBJ2-2|TRBV25-1|TRBD1|.
CASRDRGNTGELFF
TGTGCCAGCAGGGACAGGGGGAACACCGGGGAGCTGTTTTTT
>TRBJ2-1|TRBV29-1|.|.
CSVETSGGREQFF
TGCAGCGTTGAGACGTCCGGCGGCCGTGAGCAGTTCTTC
>TRBJ2-5|TRBV11-2|.|.
CASSLRGNVETQYF
TGTGCCAGCAGCCTCAGGGGTAATGTAGAGACCCAGTACTTC
>TRBJ2-1|TRBV25-1|TRBD1|.
CASTLGVGQGLNEQFF
TGTGCCAGCACCTTAGGGGTGGGACAGGGGTTGAATGAGCAGTTCTTC
>TRBJ2-2|TRBV5-1|.|.
CASSDSQNTGELFF
TGCGCCAGCAGTGATAGTCAGAACACCGGGGAGCTGTTTTTT
>TRBJ2-3|TRBV6-4|.|.
CASTPVFGTDTQYF
TGTGCCAGCACACCCGTATTCGGCACAGATACGCAGTATTTT
>TRBJ2-5|TRBV5-6|.|.
CASSPHGFHQETQYF
TGTGCCAGCAGCCCCCACGGGTTTCACCAAGAGACCCAGTACTTC
>TRBJ1-1|TRBV18|TRBD1|few
CASSPLTGVNTEAFF
TGTGCCAGCTCACCTTTAACAGGGGTGAACACTGAAGCTTTCTTT
>TRBJ1-1|TRBV9|TRBD1|.
CASSVIPGGSEAFF
TGTGCCAGCAGCGTAATCCCAGGGGGGTCTGAAGCTTTCTTT
>TRBJ1-1|TRBV9|.|.
CASSDPNSYSTEAFF
TGTGCCAGCAGCGACCCCAACAGTTATTCCACTGAAGCTTTCTTT
>TRBJ2-7|TRBV10-3|.|.
CAISDTTSDSYEQYF
TGTGCCATCAGTGATACAACGAGCGACTCCTACGAGCAGTACTTC
>TRBJ1-3|TRBV27|TRBD1|.
CASSLTGTGYGNTIYF
TGTGCCAGCAGTTTAACCGGGACAGGGTACGGAAACACCATATATTTT
>TRBJ2-7|TRBV2|TRBD1|.
CASSVRRGLDEQYF
TGTGCCAGCAGTGTGCGCAGGGGGCTGGACGAGCAGTACTTC
>TRBJ1-1|TRBV19|TRBD1|once
CASDRGMNTEAFF
TGTGCCAGCGACAGGGGCATGAACACTGAAGCTTTCTTT
>TRBJ1-5|TRBV18|.|few
CASSPDRGVGQPQHF
TGTGCCAGCTCACCGGATAGGGGGGTCGGGCAGCCCCAGCATTTT
>TRBJ2-5|TRBV5-1|.|.
CASSLEETQYF
TGCGCCAGCAGCTTGGAAGAGACCCAGTACTTC
>TRBJ2-2|TRBV7-2|TRBD2|.
CASSRGLAGGFGELFF
TGTGCCAGCAGCCGTGGACTAGCGGGAGGCTTCGGGGAGCTGTTTTTT
>TRBJ2-5|TRBV9|.|.
CASSVGSGAKETQYF
TGTGCCAGCAGCGTAGGGTCAGGGGCGAAAGAGACCCAGTACTTC
>TRBJ2-7|TRBV18|.|.
CASSPLSGQSSYEQYF
TGTGCCAGCTCACCACTCTCAGGACAGAGTTCCTACGAGCAGTACTTC
>TRBJ2-3|TRBV9|TRBD2|.
CASSPQSAGLAGDTQYF
TGTGCCAGCAGCCCCCAAAGTGCGGGACTAGCGGGAGATACGCAGTATTTT
>TRBJ2-4|TRBV15|.|.
CATSRPGVLTNIQYF
TGTGCCACCAGCAGACCCGGGGTATTAACAAACATTCAGTACTTC
>TRBJ2-7|TRBV4-1|.|.
CASSQSGEKSSYEQYF
TGCGCCAGCAGCCAAAGTGGGGAAAAGAGCTCCTACGAGCAGTACTTC
>TRBJ1-4|TRBV7-9|.|.
CASSSAGLEEKLFF
TGTGCCAGCAGCTCGGCGGGGTTGGAGGAAAAACTGTTTTTT
>TRBJ1-1|TRBV11-3|.|.
CASNPRRVELSALNTEAFF
TGTGCCAGCAACCCTCGGAGGGTAGAATTGAGCGCCTTGAACACTGAAGCTTTCTTT
>TRBJ2-7|TRBV5-1|TRBD1|.
CASSDTGGSSYEQYF
TGCGCCAGCAGCGATACAGGGGGGAGCTCCTACGAGCAGTACTTC